These T cell receptor beta chains were read from a single sample in a study of blood T cell repertoires in COVID-19. This table comes from immunoSEQ multiplex PCR, and its TCRdb copy is limited to in-frame clones, with some not included. The top ten clones hold about an eighth of a sample with 75,000 to 100,000 clones, approximately 87% of them seen once. The sample was peripheral blood. These receptors all come from a human donor in a cohort sampled during active COVID-19. Each CDR3 is given with its conserved first and last residue. A D gene is named only where the DNA matches it firmly. Where a row states a size, it is once, few, many or the class of an expanded clone; other rows omit it.

CDR3 length	clone size	J gene	V gene	D gene	CDR3 protein	CDR3 DNA
14	-	TRBJ1-4	TRBV7-2	-	CASTPSQVDEKLFF	TGTGCCAGCACCCCGTCGCAGGTAGATGAAAAACTGTTTTTT
16	few	TRBJ2-2	TRBV7-8	TRBD1	CASSDRDRGRSGELFF	TGTGCCAGCAGCGACCGGGACAGGGGTCGGTCCGGGGAGCTGTTTTTT
14	-	TRBJ2-2	TRBV5-1	-	CASSLGGNTGELFF	TGCGCCAGCAGCTTGGGCGGGAACACCGGGGAGCTGTTTTTT
15	-	TRBJ1-2	TRBV29-1	TRBD1	CSVEEGQPLYYGYTF	TGCAGCGTTGAAGAGGGACAGCCACTTTACTATGGCTACACCTTC
16	-	TRBJ2-1	TRBV7-9	TRBD1	CASSWGTGSSYNEQFF	TGTGCCAGCAGCTGGGGGACAGGGAGCTCCTACAATGAGCAGTTCTTC
14	-	TRBJ1-5	TRBV24-1	-	CATSDSVAGQPQHF	TGTGCCACCAGTGATTCGGTCGCGGGCCAGCCCCAGCATTTT
14	once	TRBJ1-2	TRBV5-1	TRBD1	CASSPGTATVGYTF	TGCGCCAGCAGCCCTGGGACAGCGACAGTAGGCTACACCTTC
15	-	TRBJ1-2	TRBV25-1	-	CASSGNRDGFRGYTF	TGTGCCAGCAGTGGAAACAGGGATGGGTTTAGGGGCTACACCTTC
15	-	TRBJ2-7	TRBV5-1	-	CASSLGPGETYEQYF	TGCGCCAGCAGCTTGGGGCCGGGAGAGACTTACGAGCAGTACTTC
14	-	TRBJ1-2	TRBV19	-	CATSLGQVNYGYTF	TGTGCCACTTCTCTGGGACAAGTTAACTATGGCTACACCTTC
14	-	TRBJ2-7	TRBV28	TRBD2	CASGGTSGIHEQYF	TGTGCCAGCGGCGGGACTAGCGGGATCCACGAGCAGTACTTC
16	-	TRBJ2-1	TRBV28	-	CASSSGLQGLQDQQFF	TGTGCCAGCAGTTCCGGATTACAGGGCCTTCAAGACCAACAGTTCTTC
15	-	TRBJ2-7	TRBV19	-	CASSIEDRSSYEQYF	TGTGCCAGTAGTATAGAAGACAGAAGCTCCTACGAGCAGTACTTC
14	-	TRBJ1-2	TRBV27	TRBD1	CASSGQGQVYGYTF	TGTGCCAGCAGTGGACAGGGCCAGGTCTATGGCTACACCTTC
16	-	TRBJ2-7	TRBV3-1/TRBV3-2	TRBD2	CASSQRTSGTPYEQYF	TGTGCCAGCAGCCAACGGACTAGCGGGACCCCCTACGAGCAGTACTTC
15	-	TRBJ2-5	TRBV5-4	-	CASSLARWGVETQYF	TGTGCCAGCAGCTTGGCCCGGTGGGGGGTCGAGACCCAGTACTTC
15	-	TRBJ1-2	TRBV7-2	TRBD1	CASSTTGGRISSYTF	TGTGCCAGCAGTACCACAGGGGGGCGTATTAGCAGCTACACCTTC
16	-	TRBJ2-1	TRBV3-1/TRBV3-2	TRBD2	CASSPRGGRSANEQFF	TGTGCCAGCAGCCCCCGGGGGGGTCGTAGTGCCAATGAGCAGTTCTTC
15	few	TRBJ2-4	TRBV19	TRBD1	CASTGTGGAKNIQYF	TGTGCCAGCACTGGGACAGGGGGGGCCAAAAACATTCAGTACTTC
20	-	TRBJ1-3	TRBV4-2	TRBD1	CASSQDWDRGLVDSGNTIYF	TGTGCCAGCAGCCAAGATTGGGACAGGGGTTTGGTGGACTCTGGAAACACCATATATTTT
16	-	TRBJ1-2	TRBV9	-	CASSVGLGGLNYGYTF	TGTGCCAGCAGCGTGGGGTTGGGGGGTCTAAACTATGGCTACACCTTC
14	-	TRBJ2-1	TRBV6-5	-	CASTIQGTYNEQFF	TGTGCCAGCACCATACAGGGAACCTACAATGAGCAGTTCTTC
14	-	TRBJ1-1	TRBV5-4	TRBD1	CASTSGQGATEAFF	TGTGCCAGCACTTCCGGACAGGGGGCAACTGAAGCTTTCTTT
15	-	TRBJ2-1	TRBV5-1	-	CASSVSGGSYNEQFF	TGCGCCAGCAGCGTTAGCGGAGGCTCCTACAATGAGCAGTTCTTC
19	-	TRBJ2-4	TRBV19	TRBD1	CASSIGGTGTGRAKNIQYF	TGTGCCAGTAGTATAGGCGGGACAGGGACGGGAAGGGCCAAAAACATTCAGTACTTC
15	-	TRBJ2-1	TRBV7-2	TRBD2	CASSLIAGVRDEQFF	TGTGCCAGCAGCTTAATAGCGGGAGTTCGCGATGAGCAGTTCTTC
19	-	TRBJ2-3	TRBV2	TRBD1	CASRKRTTGTGADTDTQYF	TGTGCCAGCAGAAAAAGAACGACCGGGACAGGGGCAGATACAGATACGCAGTATTTT
13	-	TRBJ2-4	TRBV6-6	TRBD1	CASLGQGRTIQYF	TGTGCCAGTCTCGGACAGGGAAGGACGATTCAGTACTTC
15	-	TRBJ1-2	TRBV9	-	CASSDQPTDNYGYTF	TGTGCCAGCAGCGACCAACCGACAGATAACTATGGCTACACCTTC
15	-	TRBJ1-1	TRBV5-6	-	CASSFPMGPNTEAFF	TGTGCCAGCAGCTTTCCTATGGGGCCCAACACTGAAGCTTTCTTT
12	-	TRBJ2-1	TRBV20-1	-	CSASEQGLMWFF	TGCAGTGCTAGTGAGCAGGGGCTAATGTGGTTCTTC
15	-	TRBJ1-5	TRBV28	-	CASSPLRGGNQPQHF	TGTGCCAGCAGCCCCCTACGGGGGGGCAATCAGCCCCAGCATTTT
13	-	TRBJ2-3	TRBV7-2	-	CASSTSTAHTQYF	TGTGCCAGCAGCACATCGACAGCGCATACGCAGTATTTT
14	-	TRBJ1-6	TRBV9	-	CASSAGSMDSPLHF	TGTGCCAGCAGCGCGGGGTCTATGGATTCACCCCTCCACTTT
11	-	TRBJ2-7	TRBV4-1	-	CASSQPGEQYF	TGCGCCAGCAGCCAGCCGGGGGAGCAGTACTTC
20	once	TRBJ2-3	TRBV9	TRBD1	CASSQLPGQRTRAKEDTQYF	TGTGCCAGCAGCCAACTCCCGGGACAGCGGACTCGAGCGAAGGAGGATACGCAGTATTTT
13	few	TRBJ2-2	TRBV30	-	CAWQGQNTGELFF	TGTGCCTGGCAGGGACAGAACACCGGGGAGCTGTTTTTT
15	-	TRBJ1-1	TRBV27	-	CASSQGSLPRTEAFF	TGTGCCAGCAGTCAGGGTAGCCTCCCACGCACTGAAGCTTTCTTT
15	-	TRBJ2-1	TRBV3-1/TRBV3-2	-	CASSQDAELTGEQFF	TGTGCCAGCAGCCAAGATGCGGAATTAACGGGTGAGCAGTTCTTC
14	-	TRBJ2-5	TRBV5-1	-	CASSTGTLQETQYF	TGCGCCAGCAGCACCGGGACTCTACAAGAGACCCAGTACTTC
17	-	TRBJ1-6	TRBV6-1	TRBD1	CASSEGRDRGFISPLHF	TGTGCCAGCAGTGAAGGTCGAGACAGGGGGTTTATTTCACCCCTCCACTTT
16	once	TRBJ1-1	TRBV28	TRBD1	CASRYPGQGAYTEAFF	TGTGCCAGCAGATACCCGGGACAGGGGGCTTACACTGAAGCTTTCTTT
17	-	TRBJ1-5	TRBV15	-	CATSPRLARRLNQPQHF	TGTGCCACCAGCCCGAGACTCGCAAGGCGTCTGAATCAGCCCCAGCATTTT
16	-	TRBJ1-1	TRBV6-6	TRBD1	CASSKPTGTGSTEAFF	TGTGCCAGCAGTAAACCGACAGGGACGGGTAGCACTGAAGCTTTCTTT
14	-	TRBJ2-3	TRBV19	TRBD1	CASSTDRFTDTQYF	TGTGCCAGTAGTACGGACAGGTTCACAGATACGCAGTATTTT